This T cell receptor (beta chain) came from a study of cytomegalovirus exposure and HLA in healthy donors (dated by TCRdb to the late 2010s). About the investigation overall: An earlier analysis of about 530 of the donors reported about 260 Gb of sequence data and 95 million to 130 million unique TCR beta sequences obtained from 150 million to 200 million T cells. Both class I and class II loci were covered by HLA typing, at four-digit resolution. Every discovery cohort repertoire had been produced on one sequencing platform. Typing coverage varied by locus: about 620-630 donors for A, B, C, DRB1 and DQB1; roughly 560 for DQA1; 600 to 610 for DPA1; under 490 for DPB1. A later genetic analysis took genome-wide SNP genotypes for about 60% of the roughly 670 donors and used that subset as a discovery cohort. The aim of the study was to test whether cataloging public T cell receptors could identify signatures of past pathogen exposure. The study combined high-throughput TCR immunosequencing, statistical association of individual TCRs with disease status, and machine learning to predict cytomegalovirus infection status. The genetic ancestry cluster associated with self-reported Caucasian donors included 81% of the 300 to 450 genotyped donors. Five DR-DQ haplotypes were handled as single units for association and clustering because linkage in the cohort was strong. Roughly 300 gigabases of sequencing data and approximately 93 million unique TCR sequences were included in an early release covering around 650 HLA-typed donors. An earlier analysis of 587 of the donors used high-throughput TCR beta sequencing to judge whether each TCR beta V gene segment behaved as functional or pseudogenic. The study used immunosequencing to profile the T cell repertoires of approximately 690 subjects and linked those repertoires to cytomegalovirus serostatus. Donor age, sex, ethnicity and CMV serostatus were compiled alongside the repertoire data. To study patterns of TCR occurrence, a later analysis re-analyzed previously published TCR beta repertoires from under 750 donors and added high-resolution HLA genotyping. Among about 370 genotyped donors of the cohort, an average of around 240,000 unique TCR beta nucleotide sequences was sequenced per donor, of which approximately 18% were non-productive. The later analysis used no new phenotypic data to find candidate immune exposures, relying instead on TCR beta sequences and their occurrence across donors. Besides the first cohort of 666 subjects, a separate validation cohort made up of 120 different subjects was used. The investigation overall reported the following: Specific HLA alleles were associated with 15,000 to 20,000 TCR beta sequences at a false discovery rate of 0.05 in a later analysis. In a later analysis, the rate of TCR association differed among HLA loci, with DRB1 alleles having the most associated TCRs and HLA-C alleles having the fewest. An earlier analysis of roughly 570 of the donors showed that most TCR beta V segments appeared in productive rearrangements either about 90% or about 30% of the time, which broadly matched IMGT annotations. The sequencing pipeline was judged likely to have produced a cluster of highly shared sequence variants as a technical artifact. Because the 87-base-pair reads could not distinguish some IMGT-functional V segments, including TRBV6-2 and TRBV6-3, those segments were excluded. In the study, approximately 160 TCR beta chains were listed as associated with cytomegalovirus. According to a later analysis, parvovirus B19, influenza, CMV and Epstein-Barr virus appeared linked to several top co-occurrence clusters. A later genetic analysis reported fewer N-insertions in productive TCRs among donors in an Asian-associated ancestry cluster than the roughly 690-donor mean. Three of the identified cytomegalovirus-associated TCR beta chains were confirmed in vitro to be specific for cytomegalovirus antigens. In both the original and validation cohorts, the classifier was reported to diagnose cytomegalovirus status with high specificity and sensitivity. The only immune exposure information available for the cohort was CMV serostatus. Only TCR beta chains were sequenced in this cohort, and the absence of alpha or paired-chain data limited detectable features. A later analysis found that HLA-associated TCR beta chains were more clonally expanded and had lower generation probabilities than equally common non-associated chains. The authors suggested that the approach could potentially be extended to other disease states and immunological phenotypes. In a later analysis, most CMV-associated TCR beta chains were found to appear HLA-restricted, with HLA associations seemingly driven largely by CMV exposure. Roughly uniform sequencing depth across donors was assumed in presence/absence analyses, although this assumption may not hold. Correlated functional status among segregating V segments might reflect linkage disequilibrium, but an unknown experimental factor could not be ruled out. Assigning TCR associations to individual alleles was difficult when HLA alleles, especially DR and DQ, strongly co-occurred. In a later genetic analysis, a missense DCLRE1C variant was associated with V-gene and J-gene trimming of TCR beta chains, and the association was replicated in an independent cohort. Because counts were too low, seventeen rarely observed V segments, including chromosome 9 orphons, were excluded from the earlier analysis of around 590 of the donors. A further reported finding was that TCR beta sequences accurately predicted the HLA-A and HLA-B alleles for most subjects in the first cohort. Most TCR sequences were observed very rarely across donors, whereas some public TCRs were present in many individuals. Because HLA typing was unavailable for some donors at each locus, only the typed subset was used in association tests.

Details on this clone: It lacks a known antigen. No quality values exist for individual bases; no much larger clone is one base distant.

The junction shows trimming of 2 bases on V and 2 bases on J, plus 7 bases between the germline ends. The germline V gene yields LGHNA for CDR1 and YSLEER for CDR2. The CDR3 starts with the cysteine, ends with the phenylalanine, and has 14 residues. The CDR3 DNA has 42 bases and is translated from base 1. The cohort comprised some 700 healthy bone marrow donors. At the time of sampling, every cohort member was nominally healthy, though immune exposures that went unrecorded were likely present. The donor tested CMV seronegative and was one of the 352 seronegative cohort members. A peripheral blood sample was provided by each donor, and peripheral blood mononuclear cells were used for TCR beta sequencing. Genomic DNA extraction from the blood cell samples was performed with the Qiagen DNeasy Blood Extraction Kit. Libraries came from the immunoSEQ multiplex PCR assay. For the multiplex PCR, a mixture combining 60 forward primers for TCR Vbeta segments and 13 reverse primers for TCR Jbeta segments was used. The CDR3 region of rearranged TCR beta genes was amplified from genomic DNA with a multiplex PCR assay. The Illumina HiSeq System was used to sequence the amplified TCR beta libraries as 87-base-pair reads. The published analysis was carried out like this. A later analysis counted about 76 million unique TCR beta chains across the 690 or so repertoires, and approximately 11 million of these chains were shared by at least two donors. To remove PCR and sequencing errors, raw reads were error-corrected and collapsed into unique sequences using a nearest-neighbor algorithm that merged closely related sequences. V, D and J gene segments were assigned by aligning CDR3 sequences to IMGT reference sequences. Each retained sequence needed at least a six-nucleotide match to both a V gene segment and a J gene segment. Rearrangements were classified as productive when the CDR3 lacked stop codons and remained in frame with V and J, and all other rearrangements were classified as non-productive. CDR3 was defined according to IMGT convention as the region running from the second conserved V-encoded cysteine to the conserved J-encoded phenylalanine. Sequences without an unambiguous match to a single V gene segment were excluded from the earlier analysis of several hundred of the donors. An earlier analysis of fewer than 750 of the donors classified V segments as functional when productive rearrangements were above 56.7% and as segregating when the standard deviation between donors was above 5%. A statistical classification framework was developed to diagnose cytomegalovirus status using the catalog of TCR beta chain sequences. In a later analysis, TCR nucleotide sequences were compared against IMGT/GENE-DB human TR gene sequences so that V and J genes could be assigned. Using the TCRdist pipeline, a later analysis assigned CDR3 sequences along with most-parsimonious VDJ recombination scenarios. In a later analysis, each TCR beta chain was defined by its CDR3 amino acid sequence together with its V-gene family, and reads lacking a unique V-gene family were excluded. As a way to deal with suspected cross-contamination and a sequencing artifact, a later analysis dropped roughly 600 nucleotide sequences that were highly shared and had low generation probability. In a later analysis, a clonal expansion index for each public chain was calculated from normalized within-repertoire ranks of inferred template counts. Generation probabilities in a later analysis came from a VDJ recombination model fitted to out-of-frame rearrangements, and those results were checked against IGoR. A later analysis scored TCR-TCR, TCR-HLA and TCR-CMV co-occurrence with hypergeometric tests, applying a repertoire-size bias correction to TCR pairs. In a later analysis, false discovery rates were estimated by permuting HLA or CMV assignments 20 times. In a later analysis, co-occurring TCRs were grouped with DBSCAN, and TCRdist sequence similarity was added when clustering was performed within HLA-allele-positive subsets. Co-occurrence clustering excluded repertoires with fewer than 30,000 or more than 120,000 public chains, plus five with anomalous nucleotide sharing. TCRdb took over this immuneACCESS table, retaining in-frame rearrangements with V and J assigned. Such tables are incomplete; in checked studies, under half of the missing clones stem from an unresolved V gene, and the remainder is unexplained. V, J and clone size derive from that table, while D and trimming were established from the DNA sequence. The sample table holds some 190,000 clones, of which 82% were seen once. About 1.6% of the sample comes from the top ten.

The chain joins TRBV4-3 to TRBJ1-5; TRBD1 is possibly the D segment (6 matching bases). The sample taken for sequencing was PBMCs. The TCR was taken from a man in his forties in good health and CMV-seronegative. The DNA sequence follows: TGCGCCAGCAGCCAACGGACAGGCAATCAGCCCCAGCATTTT. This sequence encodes CASSQRTGNQPQHF.